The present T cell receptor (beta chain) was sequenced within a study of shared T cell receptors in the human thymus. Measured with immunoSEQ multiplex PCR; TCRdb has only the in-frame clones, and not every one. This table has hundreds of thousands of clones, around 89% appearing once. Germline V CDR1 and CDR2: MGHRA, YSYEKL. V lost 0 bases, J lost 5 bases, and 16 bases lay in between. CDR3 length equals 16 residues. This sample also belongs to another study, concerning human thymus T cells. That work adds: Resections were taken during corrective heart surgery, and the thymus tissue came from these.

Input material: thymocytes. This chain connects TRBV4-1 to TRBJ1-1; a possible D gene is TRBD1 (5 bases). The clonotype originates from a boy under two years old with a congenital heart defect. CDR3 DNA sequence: TGCGCCAGCAGCCAAGACCTAGTCAGGGTCGGAACTGAAGCTTTCTTT. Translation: CASSQDLVRVGTEAFF.